This TCR beta chain was profiled in a study of cytomegalovirus exposure and HLA in healthy donors. Points from the study as a whole: What was likely a sequencing artifact was a cluster of highly shared sequence variants.

60 Vbeta and 13 Jbeta primers were used in PCR. Authors' analysis steps: Unique TCR beta chains numbered about 80 million in a later analysis, with 10 million to 14 million shared. The protocol was immunoSEQ multiplex PCR, while the TCRdb copy is restricted to in-frame clones and leaves out a portion. Clone size and V and J calls were adopted from that table, with D and trimming inferred from the DNA. The sample table sets out some 130,000 clones. The CDR3 loop spans 14 amino acids. V was trimmed by 0 bases and J by 3 bases, leaving 9 bases between them. Germline V gives CDR1 KGHSH, CDR2 LQKENI. Note on this clone: What it binds is unknown.

The sequence came from a woman in her thirties or forties in good health and CMV-seropositive. Specimen: PBMCs. V is TRBV18 and J is TRBJ2-7; D is possibly TRBD1 (6 bases). In DNA, the CDR3 is TGTGCCAGCTCACCACCGGACAGTTTCTACGAGCAGTACTTC. Protein: CASSPPDSFYEQYF.